Each of the 9 T cell receptor beta chains below was sequenced from the same sample in a study of blood T cell repertoires in COVID-19. Assay: immunoSEQ multiplex PCR; the TCRdb copy retains only in-frame clones and omits some. The sample records 200,000 to 300,000 clones, roughly 88% being singletons. The specimen was PBMCs or T cells enriched from blood (not recorded which). The receptors here all came from a woman in her forties with acute COVID-19.

The chain carries TRBV7-2 and TRBJ1-2; 7 bases are shared with TRBD1. Trimming at V came to 4 bases and at J to 4 bases, leaving 9 bases not matched to a gene. The V gene's germline CDR1 is SGHTA and CDR2 FQGNSA. The CDR3 totals 15 residues. Here the CDR3 DNA reads TGTGCCAGCAGCTACGACAGGGCGATTAGCTATGGCTACACCTTC. Translating gives CASSYDRAISYGYTF.

This clone was detected once. This rearrangement joins TRBV9 to TRBJ2-1, with 8 positions matching TRBD2. This CDR3 is 15 amino acids long. Per the germline V gene, CDR1 is SGDLS and CDR2 is YYNGEE. The V segment lost 3 bases and the J segment 0 bases; nucleotides outside the gene matches: 2. For the CDR3, the DNA is TGTGCCAGCAGCGCGAGCGGGGGCTCCTACAATGAGCAGTTCTTC. This translates into CASSASGGSYNEQFF.

This clone turned up a few times. The chain has TRBV7-8 and TRBJ2-7; unclear D gene. This CDR3 is built from 14 residues. V was pared by 1 base and J by 3 bases, with 10 bases between. Per germline, CDR1 SGHVS and CDR2 FQNEAQ. In nucleotides, the CDR3 is TGTGCCAGCAGCTTAGGTTCAGGTTACTACGAGCAGTACTTC. As protein: CASSLGSGYYEQYF.

This chain connects TRBV28 to TRBJ1-2, with a tentative D call TRBD1 (6 bases). The CDR3 totals 17 residues. V was pared by 3 bases and J by 1 base, with 18 bases between. The germline CDR1 and CDR2 sequences are MDHEN and SYDVKM. CDR3 nucleotide sequence: TGTGCCAGCAGTTTTAATGGCCCAGGGGATGGTAACTATGGCTACACCTTC. This encodes CASSFNGPGDGNYGYTF.

The chain links TRBV7-8 to TRBJ1-5, with D possibly matching TRBD1 (5 bases). Trimming left V 3 bases short and J 3 bases short, with 12 bases between. CDR3 size: 15 residues. The germline V gene encodes CDR1 SGHVS and CDR2 FQNEAQ. The CDR3 protein is CASSLFRVPNQPQHF. The CDR3, as DNA: TGTGCCAGCAGCTTGTTCAGGGTCCCCAATCAGCCCCAGCATTTT.

This rearrangement joins TRBV19 to TRBJ1-1; D ambiguous. Germline V gene data show CDR1 as LNHDA and CDR2 as SQIVND (reference sequence). The CDR3 covers 14 residues. With 1 base removed from V and 3 bases from J, the gap between germline ends came to 9 bases. CDR3 region: CASSIGDGYTEAFF. CDR3 DNA sequence: TGTGCCAGTAGTATAGGAGACGGGTACACTGAAGCTTTCTTT.

The chain uses TRBV21-1 and TRBJ2-2; the table's D call, TRBD1, has no DNA check behind it. TRBV21-1 is described as a pseudogene. The CDR3 has 17 residues. The CDR3 protein is CASPTRTGRLSTGELFF. The DNA for the CDR3 is TGTGCCAGCCCGACACGGACAGGGAGATTAAGCACCGGGGAGCTGTTTTTT.

The rearrangement uses TRBV19 and TRBJ1-2; 9 bases are shared with TRBD1. Germline CDR1 reads LNHDA; CDR2 reads SQIVND (reference sequence). The CDR3 loop spans 14 amino acids. Germline trimming cut 5 bases from V and 6 bases from J; bases unmatched to any gene: 7. In DNA form, the CDR3 reads TGTGCCAGTAGTTTGAGGGACAGGGTAAATGGCTACACCTTC. It translates to CASSLRDRVNGYTF.

The table lists this clone with a count of one. The chain carries TRBV3-1 (or the pseudogene TRBV3-2) and TRBJ1-5; 9 bases map to TRBD1. CDR3 length equals 15 residues. V dropped 1 base and J dropped 11; count of bases not matched to a gene: 9. Germline CDR1 and CDR2: LGHDT and YNNKEL (reference sequence). The CDR3 here is CASSQADRGAVSQHF. The CDR3 nucleotides are TGTGCCAGCAGCCAAGCTGACAGGGGGGCTGTGTCCCAGCATTTT.